Sequencing of this T cell receptor beta chain was carried out in a study of T cells after yellow fever vaccination (dated by TCRdb to the late 2010s). Broadly, across the study: The SMART-Seq v4 Ultra Low Input RNA kit was used to prepare libraries from fractions with low cell numbers. Blood samples were taken at several timepoints before and after primary and secondary immunization, and bulk PBMC replicates and cell subsets were isolated. Two healthy male donors, one aged 18 to 30 and one aged 30 to 40 years, were included in the cohort. To track T-cell clones before and after primary and booster YFV17D yellow fever vaccination, bulk TCR alpha and beta repertoires were sequenced longitudinally. Study-wide findings and limitations: Because abundant contaminating clonotypes from the bulk population could be contained in FACS-sorted repertoires, computational filtering was required. The secondary T-cell response was weaker than the primary response but faster, peaking on day 5 instead of day 15. A small share of clonotypes was detected in both CD4 and CD8 compartments, with the overlap likely arising from convergent recombination. Most clones expanded after primary vaccination were re-detected after the booster (about 95% of CD4 and 80% to 90% of CD8), suggesting broad memory maintenance. Because only a couple of donors were included in the study, the extent to which the findings can be generalized is limited.

The germline V gene provides CDR1 LGHNA and CDR2 YSLEER. The germline ends are 13 bases apart after V is trimmed by 1 base and J by 4 bases. The CDR3 covers 15 residues, taking in both the cysteine and the phenylalanine. Just the 45-base CDR3 DNA is kept, in frame starting at base 1. In its sample, this clonotype was seen a few times. The clone's antigen remains unknown. Base-call qualities are not available, and no considerably larger clone is one nucleotide away. TCR cDNA was made using 5'RACE template switching, a step that added a universal primer site and unique molecular identifiers. cDNA synthesis was primed from both the TCR alpha and TCR beta constant segments. Library amplification involved two PCR steps, and the second step added sample barcodes and sequencing adapters. Sequencing of libraries was performed on Illumina HiSeq 2500 (2x100 bp) or NovaSeq (2x150 bp). Under the source paper's analysis protocol: MIGEC was used to demultiplex reads and collapse the reads into UMI consensus sequences, and MiXCR was used for V(D)J alignment. Clonotypes responding to the vaccine were identified with edgeR on replicate PBMC samples, with the criteria of FDR below 0.01 and a log2 fold change above 5 up to day 15. CD4 or CD8 identity was assigned to each bulk clonotype according to whether the clonotype was present at higher abundance in the sequenced CD4 repertoire or the sequenced CD8 repertoire. The raw public data were reprocessed by TCRdb itself: fastp quality trimming at Q25, MiXCR clonotype calling, in-frame beta chains only. Merged by CDR3 protein, the rows form single entries marked with the most common genes and DNA. The V and J calls shown here were made by TCRdb, not taken from the authors' results. This sample has approximately 510,000 distinct CDR3 sequences in its table, and just over 20% of those were observed once. The ten largest clones take up approximately 15% of the sample.

Read against the paper, the sample's treatment or condition label means: live attenuated yellow fever vaccine strain. At each blood-draw timepoint, two biological replicates of bulk PBMCs were collected. PBMCs were isolated from peripheral blood using a standard Ficoll-Paque protocol. TriZol was used to extract RNA from bulk PBMCs, from CD4 and CD8 fractions, and from dextramer-positive and dextramer-negative fractions. This material consisted of PBMCs, taken 20 to 25 days after the first yellow fever vaccination. The clonotype comes from a young man who received the YFV17D yellow fever vaccine. The chain employs TRBV4-3 and TRBJ1-2; TRBD1 is a weak D gene call, 5 bases matching. In nucleotides, the sequence is TGCGCCAGCAGCCAAGCTGGGGACGGCCTCTATGGCTACACCTTC. It translates to CASSQAGDGLYGYTF.